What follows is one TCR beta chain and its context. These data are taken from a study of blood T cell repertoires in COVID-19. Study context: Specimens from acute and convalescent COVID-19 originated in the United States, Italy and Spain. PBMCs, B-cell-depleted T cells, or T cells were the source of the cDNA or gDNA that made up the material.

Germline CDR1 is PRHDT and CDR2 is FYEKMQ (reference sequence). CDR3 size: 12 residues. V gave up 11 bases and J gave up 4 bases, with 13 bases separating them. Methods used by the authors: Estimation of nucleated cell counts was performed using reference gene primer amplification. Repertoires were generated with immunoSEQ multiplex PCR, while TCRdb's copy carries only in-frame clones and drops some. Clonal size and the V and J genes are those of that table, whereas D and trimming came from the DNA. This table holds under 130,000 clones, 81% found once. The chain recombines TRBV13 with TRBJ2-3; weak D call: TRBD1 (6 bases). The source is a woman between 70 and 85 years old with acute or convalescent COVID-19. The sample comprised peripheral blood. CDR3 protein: CAYPKGADTQYF. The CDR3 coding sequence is TGTGCCTATCCGAAGGGGGCAGATACGCAGTATTTT.